Each of the 15 T cell receptor beta chains below was sequenced from the same sample in a study of sequential checkpoint blockade in melanoma. Only in-frame clones appear in the TCRdb table, and some are missing; sequencing was by immunoSEQ multiplex PCR. The repertoire has nearly 8,500 clones, 90% of them found once; the top ten carry approximately 14%. This sample's treatment: randomized to nivolumab then ipilimumab (arm A) or the reverse (arm B). The material sequenced was CD8+ T cells sorted from blood (inferred from file names), taken from a patient given nivolumab and ipilimumab in sequence. Every receptor here comes from a human donor with melanoma.

This chain links TRBV15 with TRBJ2-7; 12 nucleotides match TRBD2. Germline lookup yields CDR1 LNHNV and CDR2 YYDKDF (reference sequence). The CDR3 spans 15 residues. The J segment lost 4 bases and the V segment lost 3 bases, leaving 4 bases of the junction unmatched. CDR3 nucleotides: TGTGCCACCAGCAGGACTAGCGGGAGTATATACGAGCAGTACTTC. Residues: CATSRTSGSIYEQYF.

The chain has TRBV28 and TRBJ2-7; D ambiguous. CDR1 and CDR2 (germline): MDHEN, SYDVKM. The CDR3 is 13 residues long. V was pared by 2 bases and J by 2 bases, with 7 bases between. In DNA, the CDR3 is TGTGCCAGCAGTTTACCATCCCCCTACGAGCAGTACTTC. Translating it yields CASSLPSPYEQYF.

V is TRBV19 and J is TRBJ1-5; 7 bases are shared with TRBD1. Trimming cost V 1 base and J 2 bases; bases outside gene matches: 2. The CDR3 consists of 15 residues. Germline-derived CDR1 and CDR2 are LNHDA and SQIVND (reference sequence). CDR3 sequence: CASSIGQGGNQPQHF. DNA for the CDR3: TGTGCCAGTAGTATAGGGCAGGGGGGCAATCAGCCCCAGCATTTT. Combining the CDR3 with reference TRBV19 and TRBJ1-5 gives the whole variable domain DGGITQSPKYLFRKEGQNVTLSCEQNLNHDAMYWYRQDPGQGLRLIYYSQIVNDFQKGDIAEGYSVSREKKESFPLTVTSAQKNPTAFYLCASSIGQGGNQPQHFGDGTRLSIL.

This clone appeared a few times. The chain has TRBV5-1 and TRBJ2-7; TRBD2 matches at 8 bases. Germline V gene sequence: CDR1 SGHRS, CDR2 YFSETQ. The CDR3 runs 13 residues. The V gene end was trimmed by 2 bases and the J gene end by 4 bases; junction bases not matched to a gene: 2. The CDR3 coding sequence is TGCGCCAGCAGCTTCGGGACTAGGTACGAGCAGTACGTC. Encoded protein: CASSFGTRYEQYV.

The gene calls are TRBV19 and TRBJ1-1, with D possibly being TRBD1 (6 bases). This CDR3 region has 15 residues. V lost 2 bases, J lost 4 bases, and 14 bases lay in between. Germline CDR1 reads LNHDA; CDR2 reads SQIVND (reference sequence). CDR3 nucleotides: TGTGCCAGTAGTATAACAGGGACGGGGAGCACTGAAGCTTTCTTT. It is translated as CASSITGTGSTEAFF.

The gene calls are TRBV28 and TRBJ2-7; 7 bases match TRBD1. The J segment lost 5 bases and the V segment lost 4 bases, leaving 11 bases of the junction unmatched. Germline V lookup: CDR1 MDHEN, CDR2 SYDVKM. This CDR3 spans 15 amino acids. In DNA form, the CDR3 reads TGTGCCAGCAGTTCGACACAGGGGTGGGTGGACGAGCAGTACTTC. The encoded protein is CASSSTQGWVDEQYF.

The chain carries TRBV27 and TRBJ2-7, with TRBD2 matching 11 bases. The germline V gene encodes CDR1 MNHEY and CDR2 SMNVEV (reference sequence). V was pared by 6 bases and J by 1 base, with 11 bases of the junction left unmatched. The CDR3 is 17 residues long. CDR3 bases: TGTGCCAGCAGCCCCCCGTCAACTAGCGGGAGTTCCTACGAGCAGTACGTC. Amino acids: CASSPPSTSGSSYEQYV.

The J gene is TRBJ1-5, the V gene TRBV4-3, with D possibly being TRBD1 (6 bases). Trimming pared 6 bases from V and 0 bases from J, leaving 12 bases between. The CDR3 is 15 residues long. Germline-derived CDR1 and CDR2 are LGHNA and YSLEER. The CDR3: CASSLDRYSNQPQHF. The CDR3 DNA reads TGCGCCAGCAGTCTAGACAGGTATAGCAATCAGCCCCAGCATTTT.

This chain joins TRBV28 and TRBJ1-2; D may be TRBD1 (5 bases). V lost 6 bases, J lost 0 bases, and 14 bases lay in between. The V gene's germline CDR1 is MDHEN and CDR2 SYDVKM. This CDR3 spans 15 amino acids. Here the CDR3 reads CASRTFSGTNYGYTF. CDR3 in DNA: TGTGCCAGCAGGACATTCTCAGGGACTAACTATGGCTACACCTTC.

V and J are TRBV23-1 and TRBJ2-7, with TRBD2 matching 10 bases. TRBV23-1 carries the ORF label, with uncertain function. The V gene end was trimmed by 2 bases and the J gene end by 1 base; junction bases not matched to a gene: 11. This CDR3 spans 18 amino acids. The CDR3 nucleotides read TGCGCCAGCAGTCAAGCTCCACCGGGACTAGCGAATTCCTACGAGCAGTACGTC. Translated: CASSQAPPGLANSYEQYV.

The genes are TRBV4-1 and TRBJ2-2; TRBD2 is a possible D gene (6 bases). There are 12 residues in the CDR3. V lost 8 bases and J lost 6, with 10 bases in between. Germline lookup yields CDR1 MGHRA and CDR2 YSYEKL. CDR3 DNA sequence: TGCGCCAGCCGGTGGGAGGCCGGGGAGCTGTTTTTT. It specifies CASRWEAGELFF.

CDR3 region: CASSEVRGARYEQYV. CDR3 nucleotide sequence: TGTGCCAGCAGTGAGGTCCGCGGGGCGCGCTACGAGCAGTACGTC. The chain uses TRBV2 and TRBJ2-7; perhaps TRBD2 as D (6 bases). This CDR3 is built from 15 residues. CDR1 SNHLY and CDR2 FYNNEI come from the germline V gene. Trimming took off 3 bases at V and 3 bases at J, with 15 bases between the two ends.

This sequence joins TRBV19 and TRBJ1-1; D uncertain. The CDR3 extends over 12 amino acids. Germline V gene lookup returns CDR1 LNHDA and CDR2 SQIVND (reference sequence). With 4 bases removed from V and 1 base from J, the gap between germline ends came to 4 bases. This CDR3 is CASSRGNTEAFF. The CDR3 coding sequence is TGTGCCAGTAGTAGAGGGAACACTGAAGCTTTCTTT.

V and J are TRBV4-3 and TRBJ1-2; 12 bases line up with TRBD1. Germline V gene lookup returns CDR1 LGHNA and CDR2 YSLEER. Unmatched junction bases numbered 8, after V lost 1 base and J lost 8 bases. The length of the CDR3 is 16 residues. The chain's CDR3 is CASSQARGQGAEGYTF. Written as DNA, the CDR3 is TGCGCCAGCAGCCAAGCGAGGGGACAGGGGGCTGAGGGCTACACCTTC.

The V gene is TRBV4-2, the J gene TRBJ1-2, with D uncertain. Trimming stripped 2 bases from V and 4 bases from J, with 11 bases between. Per germline, CDR1 LGHNA and CDR2 YNFKEQ. The CDR3 totals 14 residues. The CDR3 loop reads CASSQYAGLYGYTF. The CDR3 DNA reads as TGTGCCAGCAGCCAATATGCGGGTCTCTATGGCTACACCTTC.